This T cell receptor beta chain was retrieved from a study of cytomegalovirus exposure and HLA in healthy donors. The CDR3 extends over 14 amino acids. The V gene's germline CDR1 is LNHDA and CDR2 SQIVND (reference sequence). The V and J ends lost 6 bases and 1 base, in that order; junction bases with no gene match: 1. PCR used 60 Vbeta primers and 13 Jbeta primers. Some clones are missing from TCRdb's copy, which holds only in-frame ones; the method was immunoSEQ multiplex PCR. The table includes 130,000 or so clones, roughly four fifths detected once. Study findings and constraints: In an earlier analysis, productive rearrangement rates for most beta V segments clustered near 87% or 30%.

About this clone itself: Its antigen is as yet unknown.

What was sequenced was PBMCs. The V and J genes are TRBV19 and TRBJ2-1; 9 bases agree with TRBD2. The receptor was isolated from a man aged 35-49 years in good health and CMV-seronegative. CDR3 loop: CASRTSGSYNEQFF. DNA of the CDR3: TGTGCCAGTAGGACTAGCGGTTCCTACAATGAGCAGTTCTTC.